This passage covers 12 T cell receptor beta chains from one sample sequenced in a study of blood T cell repertoires in COVID-19. Sequenced by immunoSEQ multiplex PCR; TCRdb stores in-frame clones only, minus some. The sample consists of about 260,000 clones, around nine tenths of them appearing once. The sample comprised peripheral blood. Source of these receptors: a man aged 35-49 years who had recovered from COVID-19.

This chain links TRBV6-6 with TRBJ1-1; D perhaps matches TRBD1 (6 bases). This CDR3 has 13 residues. Germline values: CDR1 MNHNY, CDR2 SVGAGI (reference sequence). V lost 2 bases and J lost 7, with 11 bases in between. DNA for the CDR3: TGTGCCAGCAGTTACCAGGGGCGCGGTGAAGCTTTCTTT. This gives the protein CASSYQGRGEAFF.

J is TRBJ2-3 and V is TRBV5-8, with 9 bases aligning to TRBD1. CDR3 length: 17 amino acids. Unmatched junction bases numbered 12, after V lost 3 bases and J lost 4 bases. Germline CDR1 is SGHTS and CDR2 is YDEGEE. DNA of the CDR3: TGTGCCAGCAGCTCCGACCCGGGACAGGGTTGGTCAGATACGCAGTATTTT. Protein product: CASSSDPGQGWSDTQYF. Using reference TRBV5-8 and TRBJ2-3 for the parts outside the CDR3, the full variable domain is EAGVTQSPTHLIKTRGQQATLRCSPISGHTSVYWYQQALGLGLQFLLWYDEGEERNRGNFPPRFSGRQFPNYSSELNVNALELEDSALYLCASSSDPGQGWSDTQYFGPGTRLTVL.

This chain uses TRBV20-1 with TRBJ1-5, with 9 positions matching TRBD1. J lost 5 bases, V lost 3 bases, and 5 bases had no gene match. This CDR3 has 14 residues. Germline assignment: CDR1 DFQATT and CDR2 SNEGSKA (reference sequence). CDR3 residues: CSASQGQGDQPQHF. The CDR3 coding sequence is TGCAGTGCTAGTCAGGGACAGGGCGATCAGCCCCAGCATTTT.

The V and J genes are TRBV5-6 and TRBJ2-2, with 8 bases lining up with TRBD2. The V gene end was trimmed by 0 bases and the J gene end by 4 bases; junction bases not matched to a gene: 8. CDR3 size: 17 residues. Germline V gene lookup returns CDR1 SGHDT and CDR2 YYEEEE. The CDR3: CASSLAGSGMGTGELFF. CDR3 DNA sequence: TGTGCCAGCAGCTTGGCCGGTAGCGGGATGGGCACCGGGGAGCTGTTTTTT.

This clone is a singleton in its sample. The gene calls are TRBV6-6 and TRBJ1-2, with D perhaps matching TRBD1 (6 bases). This CDR3 has 13 residues. Germline-derived CDR1 and CDR2 are MNHNY and SVGAGI (reference sequence). V was shortened by 10 bases and J by 6 bases, with 18 bases between the two germline ends. In DNA, the CDR3 is TGTGCCACTTTCGCACGGGGGGCGGATGGCTACACCTTC. Translation: CATFARGADGYTF.

The chain couples TRBV5-1 to TRBJ2-7, with 7 nucleotides matching TRBD1. Germline V CDR1 and CDR2: SGHRS, YFSETQ. This CDR3 has 14 amino acids. V was clipped by 4 bases and J by 4 bases; unmatched bases: 8. The CDR3 here is CASSIDRVGYEQYF. The CDR3 DNA sequence: TGCGCCAGCAGCATAGACAGGGTCGGGTACGAGCAGTACTTC.

The chain uses TRBV25-1 and TRBJ2-3, with D perhaps TRBD1 (6 bases). This CDR3 spans 15 amino acids. The germline CDR1 and CDR2 sequences are MGHDK and SYGVNS. V dropped 2 bases and J dropped 2 bases, with 11 bases sitting between them. CDR3 residues: CASSELGAITDTQYF. In nucleotides, the CDR3 is TGTGCCAGCAGTGAACTGGGGGCCATCACAGATACGCAGTATTTT. The entire variable domain, with the rest obtained from reference TRBV25-1 and TRBJ2-3, is as follows: EADIYQTPRYLVIGTGKKITLECSQTMGHDKMYWYQQDPGMELHLIHYSYGVNSTEKGDLSSESTVSRIRTEHFPLTLESARPSHTSQYLCASSELGAITDTQYFGPGTRLTVL.

This sequence joins TRBV19 and TRBJ1-2; no clear D gene. CDR1 is LNHDA and CDR2 is SQIVND in the germline V gene (reference sequence). With 9 bases removed from V and 8 bases from J, the gap between germline ends came to 16 bases. The CDR3 consists of 12 residues. CDR3 DNA sequence: TGTGCCAGCAGGCAACAAGTTCGAGGCTACACCTTC. Amino acid sequence: CASRQQVRGYTF.

CDR3 coding DNA: TGTGCCAGCAGCTCTAATGTCAGGGGATTCGAAAAACTGTTTTTT. This sequence encodes CASSSNVRGFEKLFF. This chain uses TRBV5-5 with TRBJ1-4; tentative D call: TRBD1 (6 bases). The V end was cut by 3 bases, the J end by 8 bases, with 17 bases between. CDR3 size: 15 residues. CDR1 and CDR2 from the germline V gene are SGHKS and YYEKEE (reference sequence).

The chain has TRBV27 and TRBJ2-7; D is possibly TRBD1 (5 bases). V lost 6 bases and J lost 3, with 15 bases in between. The CDR3 length is 14 residues. Germline CDR1 is MNHEY and CDR2 is SMNVEV (reference sequence). The DNA for the CDR3 is TGTGCCAGCAGGGGCGTTATAAGGGGCTACGAGCAGTACTTC. Translated, it gives CASRGVIRGYEQYF.

This sequence joins TRBV6-4 and TRBJ1-1; D is possibly TRBD1 (6 bases). Germline loops: CDR1 MRHNA, CDR2 SNTAGT. Trimming removed 6 bases at V and 1 base at J, with 12 bases between. The CDR3 extends over 14 amino acids. CDR3 coding DNA: TGTGCCAGCAGACAGGTAGGGGGGAACACTGAAGCTTTCTTT. As protein: CASRQVGGNTEAFF.

The CDR3 sequence is CAISEPQGTYEQYF. The CDR3 DNA sequence: TGTGCCATCAGTGAGCCTCAGGGAACCTACGAGCAGTACTTC. The V gene is TRBV10-3, the J gene TRBJ2-7; perhaps TRBD1 as D (5 bases). Germline CDR1 ENHRY, CDR2 SYGVKD. CDR3 length equals 14 residues. The V end lost 2 bases, the J end lost 2 bases, and 10 bases lay between the germline ends.